In its sample, the clone carrying this T cell receptor beta chain was seen a few times. Its target is unknown. Measured with immunoSEQ multiplex PCR; TCRdb has only the in-frame clones, and not every one. The table has 30,000 to 50,000 clones, 88% seen once. This entry is derived from a study of T cell responses to AZD1222 COVID-19 vaccine. Study conclusions and caveats: Once two AZD1222 doses were given, Spike-specific TCR breadth and depth went up. CD4 TCRs covered the whole spike, strongest at regions 160-218 and 743-854. Donor demographics were predominantly white British with a female majority; clonal diversity may be underestimated. Among AZD1222 vaccinees, only 5 to 7 were seropositive at baseline.

Germline CDR1 is MNHEY and CDR2 is SVGAGI. The V end was cut by 5 bases, the J end by 4 bases, with 11 bases between. The CDR3 runs to 14 residues. The chain has TRBV6-5 and TRBJ2-2, with D perhaps TRBD1 (5 bases). This material consisted of peripheral blood, taken 28 days after the second dose of the MenACWY control vaccine. The TCR sequence derives from an adult who received the MenACWY meningococcal vaccine as a control. CDR3 sequence: CASSQGWGTGELFF. Written as DNA, the CDR3 is TGTGCCAGCAGTCAGGGTTGGGGCACCGGGGAGCTGTTTTTT.